The clone carrying this T cell receptor (beta chain) has more than one count but fewer than ten. With a J-beta primer mix and a sample-barcoded 5' primer, a second PCR ran roughly 6 to 11 cycles. MiXCR, run by TCRdb on the 5' RACE reads, gives a single entry per CDR3 protein. The sample includes around 1,000,000 distinct CDR3 sequences, approximately 25% of them seen just once. Germline V CDR1 and CDR2: DFQATT, SNEGSKA (reference sequence). Trimming cost V 6 bases and J 2 bases, with 16 bases left between them. This CDR3 has 14 residues. This sample was included in a study of blood T cells in healthy people across ages. Donors were systemically healthy Caucasian individuals from Russia aged 6 to 90 years. This same sample was also taken into another study, of T cells of mothers and their children. That report notes: Related pairs of mothers and children showed slightly higher, non-significant overlap versus unrelated pairs.

The chain joins TRBV20-1 to TRBJ2-5; tentatively, D is TRBD2 (6 bases). This sequence originates from a girl aged 2 to 9 in good health. The sample taken for sequencing was blood. Here the CDR3 DNA reads TGCAGTGCCACCAGGGAGGTGGGACAAGAGACCCAGTACTTC. Protein product: CSATREVGQETQYF.